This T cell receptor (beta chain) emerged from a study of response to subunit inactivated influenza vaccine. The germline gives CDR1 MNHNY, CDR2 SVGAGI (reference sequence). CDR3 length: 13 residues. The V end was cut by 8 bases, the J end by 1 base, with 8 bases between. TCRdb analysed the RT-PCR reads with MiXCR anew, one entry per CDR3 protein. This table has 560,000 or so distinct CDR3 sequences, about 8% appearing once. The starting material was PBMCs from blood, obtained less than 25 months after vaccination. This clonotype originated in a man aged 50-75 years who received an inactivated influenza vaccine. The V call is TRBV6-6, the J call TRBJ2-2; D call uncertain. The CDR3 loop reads CASGIKNTGELFF. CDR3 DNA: TGTGCCAGCGGTATTAAGAACACCGGGGAGCTGTTTTTT.